The 15 T cell receptor beta chains reported below all come from one sample, sequenced in a study of T cells after yellow fever vaccination. TCRdb recomputed calls from the 5' RACE reads with MiXCR, one row per CDR3 protein. Of 600,000 to 750,000 distinct CDR3 sequences in the sample, about 12% were seen once. The sequencing used PBMCs, collected on the day of the yellow fever booster vaccination. These receptor sequences come from a man aged 25 to 40 who received the YFV17D yellow fever vaccine.

V and J are TRBV6-2 or TRBV6-3 and TRBJ2-7, with 9 bases aligning to TRBD1. Germline CDR1 is MNHEY and CDR2 is SVGEGT. V gave up 4 bases and J gave up 4 bases; unmatched junction bases: 8. The CDR3 extends over 15 amino acids. The chain's CDR3 is CASSSPGQGGYEQYF. CDR3 DNA sequence: TGTGCCAGCAGTTCCCCGGGACAGGGCGGATACGAGCAGTACTTC.

This chain uses TRBV29-1 with TRBJ2-3; TRBD2 aligns across 11 bases. CDR3 length: 16 amino acids. V shed 1 base and J 2 bases; nucleotides not matched to a gene: 5. The germline V gene encodes CDR1 SQVTM and CDR2 ANQGSEA. CDR3 loop: CSVEGLAGGNTDTQYF. DNA for the CDR3: TGCAGCGTTGAAGGTCTAGCGGGAGGAAACACAGATACGCAGTATTTT.

This clonotype was seen more than once but under ten times. This chain links TRBV4-3 with TRBJ1-5; D not resolved. CDR1 and CDR2 (germline): LGHNA, YSLEER. The CDR3 extends over 13 amino acids. Deletions cut 0 bases from V and 11 bases from J, with 11 bases between. CDR3 sequence reads: CASSQEIGAAQHF. In DNA, the CDR3 is TGCGCCAGCAGCCAAGAGATAGGAGCGGCCCAGCATTTT.

This chain connects TRBV12-3 or TRBV12-4 to TRBJ2-5; D not resolved. The CDR3 contains 15 residues. Trimming took 4 bases from V and 1 from J, leaving 13 bases between them. CDR3: CASSSGFGLQETQYF. DNA for the CDR3: TGTGCCAGCAGTTCCGGATTCGGCCTCCAAGAGACCCAGTACTTC.

This clonotype came up a few times. V and J are TRBV5-1 and TRBJ2-3, with TRBD2 matching over 12 bases. Trimming cost V 3 bases and J 4 bases; bases outside gene matches: 9. This CDR3 region has 17 residues. CDR1 is SGHRS and CDR2 is YFSETQ in the germline V gene. The CDR3 region has the DNA TGCGCCAGCAGCTCCCGTCCGACTAGCGGGAGCGCAGATACGCAGTATTTT. It is translated as CASSSRPTSGSADTQYF. The full variable domain, completed using reference TRBV5-1 and TRBJ2-3, is KAGVTQTPRYLIKTRGQQVTLSCSPISGHRSVSWYQQTPGQGLQFLFEYFSETQRNKGNFPGRFSGRQFSNSRSEMNVSTLELGDSALYLCASSSRPTSGSADTQYFGPGTRLTVL.

The chain uses TRBV15 and TRBJ2-3, with D possibly TRBD2 on 6 matching bases. V was trimmed by 3 bases and J by 6 bases, leaving 16 bases between them. Germline CDR1 reads LNHNV; CDR2 reads YYDKDF (reference sequence). The CDR3 covers 15 residues. For the CDR3, the DNA is TGTGCCACCAGCAGGACGGGGGACCGCTTGGATACGCAGTATTTT. Protein sequence: CATSRTGDRLDTQYF.

This clonotype was picked up many times. V is TRBV7-2 and J is TRBJ2-7; TRBD2 aligns across 7 bases. CDR3 size: 16 residues. Germline CDR1 SGHTA, CDR2 FQGNSA. V lost 5 bases to trimming and J lost 7 bases; unmatched junction nucleotides: 17. CDR3 in amino acids: CASSVGLSAGVAEQYF. Here the CDR3 DNA reads TGTGCCAGCAGCGTAGGGCTATCTGCGGGAGTAGCTGAGCAGTACTTC.

The chain carries TRBV19 and TRBJ2-2; D is ambiguous. Germline V lookup: CDR1 LNHDA, CDR2 SQIVND (reference sequence). The ends were cut back, 6 bases at V and 4 bases at J, with 15 bases in the middle. This CDR3 has 15 amino acids. In DNA form, the CDR3 reads TGTGCCAGTAGAAAATACCAGTCTGGCACCGGGGAGCTGTTTTTT. Translating gives CASRKYQSGTGELFF.

This clonotype was counted a few times. J is TRBJ2-3 and V is TRBV12-3 or TRBV12-4, with D hard to call. V was shortened by 7 bases and J by 0 bases, with 8 bases between the two germline ends. CDR3 size: 13 residues. CDR3 nucleotide sequence: TGTGCCAGCACCCTGACGAGCACAGATACGCAGTATTTT. It specifies CASTLTSTDTQYF.

This clonotype was seen only a few times. The chain's CDR3 is CASSLEGGAGANVLTF. The CDR3 DNA sequence: TGTGCCAGCAGCTTGGAGGGAGGGGCTGGGGCCAACGTCCTGACTTTC. V gene TRBV5-5 combines with J gene TRBJ2-6, with 7 nucleotides matching TRBD2. Trimming took 0 bases from V and 2 from J; bases not matched to a gene: 2. Looked up from germline, CDR1 is SGHKS and CDR2 is YYEKEE (reference sequence). CDR3 length equals 16 residues. Based on the CDR3 plus reference TRBV5-5 and TRBJ2-6, the full variable domain is DAGVTQSPTHLIKTRGQQVTLRCSPISGHKSVSWYQQVLGQGPQFIFQYYEKEERGRGNFPDRFSARQFPNYSSELNVNALLLGDSALYLCASSLEGGAGANVLTFGAGSRLTVL.

The chain is built from TRBV9 and TRBJ2-5, with TRBD2 identical over 11 bases. The V gene's germline CDR1 is SGDLS and CDR2 YYNGEE. The CDR3 has 16 residues. The junction had 1 base not matched to a gene; V was cut back by 0 bases and J by 0 bases. The CDR3: CASSVGGLADQETQYF. The CDR3 bases are TGTGCCAGCAGCGTAGGGGGACTAGCGGACCAAGAGACCCAGTACTTC. The full variable domain, in which reference TRBV9 and TRBJ2-5 provide the parts outside the CDR3, is DSGVTQTPKHLITATGQRVTLRCSPRSGDLSVYWYQQSLDQGLQFLIQYYNGEERAKGNILERFSAQQFPDLHSELNLSSLELGDSALYFCASSVGGLADQETQYFGPGTRLLVL.

The rearrangement uses TRBV10-1 and TRBJ2-3; a weak D match, TRBD2 (6 bases). V lost 4 bases and J lost 3, with 11 bases in between. This CDR3 comprises 14 residues. Germline CDR1 reads WNHNN; CDR2 reads SYGVQD (reference sequence). Written as DNA, the CDR3 is TGCGCCAGCAGTGCGGCGGGACTGACAGATACGCAGTATTTT. Amino acids: CASSAAGLTDTQYF.

This clonotype occurred a few times. This sequence joins TRBV20-1 and TRBJ2-1; D gene ambiguous. Germline assignment: CDR1 DFQATT and CDR2 SNEGSKA (reference sequence). This CDR3 is 12 amino acids long. Trimming stripped 0 bases from V and 8 bases from J, with 8 bases between. Here the CDR3 reads CSARDVGHEQFF. CDR3 in DNA: TGCAGTGCTAGAGATGTCGGCCATGAGCAGTTCTTC.

The V call is TRBV27, the J call TRBJ2-5; D gene ambiguous. The CDR3 totals 14 residues. Germline V gene lookup returns CDR1 MNHEY and CDR2 SMNVEV (reference sequence). Trimming removed 3 bases at V and 4 bases at J, with 12 bases between. The CDR3 here is CASSLGGTLETQYF. CDR3 sequence (DNA): TGTGCCAGCAGTTTGGGTGGTACGTTAGAGACCCAGTACTTC.

This clonotype has a handful of counts. A much bigger clone sits one base away, suggesting this may be a read error. J is TRBJ2-1 and V is TRBV20-1; 10 nucleotides match TRBD2. From germline, CDR1 is DFQATT and CDR2 SNEGSKA (reference sequence). The CDR3 sequence is 16 residues long. CDR3 sequence reads: CCARVAASGSDNEQFF. The CDR3 DNA is TGCTGTGCTAGAGTTGCGGCTAGCGGGAGCGACAATGAGCAGTTCTTC.